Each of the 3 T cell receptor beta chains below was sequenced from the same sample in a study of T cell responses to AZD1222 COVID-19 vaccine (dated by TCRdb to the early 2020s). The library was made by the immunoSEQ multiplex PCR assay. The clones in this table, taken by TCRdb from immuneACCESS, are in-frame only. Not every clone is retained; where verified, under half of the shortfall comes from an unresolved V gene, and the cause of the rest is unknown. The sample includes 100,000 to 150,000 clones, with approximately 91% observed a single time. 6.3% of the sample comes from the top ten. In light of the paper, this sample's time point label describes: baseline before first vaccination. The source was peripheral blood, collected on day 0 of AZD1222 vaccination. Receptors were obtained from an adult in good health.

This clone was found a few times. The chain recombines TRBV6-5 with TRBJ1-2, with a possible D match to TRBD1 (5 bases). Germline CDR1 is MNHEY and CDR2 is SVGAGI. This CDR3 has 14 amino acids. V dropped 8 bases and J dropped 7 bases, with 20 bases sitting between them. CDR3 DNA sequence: TGTGCCAGCGCAAACGTAGGGCAGGGTGGTGGCTACACCTTC. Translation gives CASANVGQGGGYTF.

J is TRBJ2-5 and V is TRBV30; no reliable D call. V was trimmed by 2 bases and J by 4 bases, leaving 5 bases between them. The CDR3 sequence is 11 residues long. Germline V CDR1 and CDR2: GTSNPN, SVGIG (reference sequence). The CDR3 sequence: CAWSLRETQYF. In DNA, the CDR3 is TGTGCCTGGAGTCTTAGAGAGACCCAGTACTTC.

The CDR3 is CASSRTGTYEQYF. CDR3 nucleotides: TGTGCCAGCAGCCGGACAGGGACGTACGAGCAGTACTTC. The chain uses TRBV11-2 and TRBJ2-7, with 8 nucleotides matching TRBD1. The CDR3 runs 13 residues. Trimming took 5 bases from V and 4 from J; bases not matched to a gene: 4. Germline V gene data show CDR1 as SGHAT and CDR2 as FQNNGV.